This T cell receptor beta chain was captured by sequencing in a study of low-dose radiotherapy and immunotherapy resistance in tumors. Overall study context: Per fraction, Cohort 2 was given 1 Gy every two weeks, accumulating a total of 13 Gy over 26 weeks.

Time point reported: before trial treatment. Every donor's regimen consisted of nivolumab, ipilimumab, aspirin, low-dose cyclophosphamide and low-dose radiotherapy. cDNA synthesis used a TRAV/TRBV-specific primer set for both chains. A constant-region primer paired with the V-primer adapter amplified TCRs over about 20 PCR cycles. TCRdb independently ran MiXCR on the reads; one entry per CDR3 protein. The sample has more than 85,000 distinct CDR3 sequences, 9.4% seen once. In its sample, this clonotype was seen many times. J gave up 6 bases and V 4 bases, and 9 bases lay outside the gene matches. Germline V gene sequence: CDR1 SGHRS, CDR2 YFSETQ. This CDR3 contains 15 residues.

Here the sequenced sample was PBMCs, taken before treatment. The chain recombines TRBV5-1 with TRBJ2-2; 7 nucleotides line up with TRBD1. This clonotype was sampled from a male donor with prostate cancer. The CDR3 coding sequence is TGCGCCAGCAGCGTTGGGCGGACAGGCCCCGGGGAGCTGTTTTTT. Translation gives CASSVGRTGPGELFF.